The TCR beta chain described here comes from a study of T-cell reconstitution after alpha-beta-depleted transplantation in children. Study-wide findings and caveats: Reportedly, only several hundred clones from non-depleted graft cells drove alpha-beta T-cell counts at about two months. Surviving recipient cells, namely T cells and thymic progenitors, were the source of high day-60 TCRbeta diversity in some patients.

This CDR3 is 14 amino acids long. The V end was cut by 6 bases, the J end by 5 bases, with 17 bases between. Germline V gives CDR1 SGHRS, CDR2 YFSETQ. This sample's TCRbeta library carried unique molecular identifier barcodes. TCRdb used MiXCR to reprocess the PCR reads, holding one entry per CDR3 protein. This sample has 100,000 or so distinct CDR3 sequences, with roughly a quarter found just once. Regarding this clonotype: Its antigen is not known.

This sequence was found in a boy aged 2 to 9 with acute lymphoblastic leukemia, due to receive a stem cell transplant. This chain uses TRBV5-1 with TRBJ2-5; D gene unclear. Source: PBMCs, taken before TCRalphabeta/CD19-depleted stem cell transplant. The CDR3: CASTLDTPSETQYF. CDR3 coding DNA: TGCGCCAGCACTCTCGACACTCCCTCGGAGACCCAGTACTTC.